The present T cell receptor beta chain was sequenced within a study of blood T cell repertoires in COVID-19. The overall study: Researchers got acute and convalescent COVID-19 samples from the United States, Italy and Spain.

Participants' reported clinical history set cohort assignment. The method was immunoSEQ multiplex PCR; TCRdb's version includes in-frame clones alone and lacks a portion of them. The sample has some 200,000 clones; about 87% are singletons. The sequenced sample was PBMCs or T cells enriched from blood (not recorded which). This TCR was sampled from a man aged 18 to 30 with acute COVID-19.

The CDR3 here is CASGRASYNEQFF. The DNA for the CDR3 is TGTGCCAGCGGGAGGGCCTCCTACAATGAGCAGTTCTTC. This rearrangement joins TRBV12-3 or TRBV12-4 to TRBJ2-1, with 7 bases identical to TRBD2. The CDR3 extends over 13 amino acids. Trimming cost V 8 bases and J 0 bases; bases outside gene matches: 1.